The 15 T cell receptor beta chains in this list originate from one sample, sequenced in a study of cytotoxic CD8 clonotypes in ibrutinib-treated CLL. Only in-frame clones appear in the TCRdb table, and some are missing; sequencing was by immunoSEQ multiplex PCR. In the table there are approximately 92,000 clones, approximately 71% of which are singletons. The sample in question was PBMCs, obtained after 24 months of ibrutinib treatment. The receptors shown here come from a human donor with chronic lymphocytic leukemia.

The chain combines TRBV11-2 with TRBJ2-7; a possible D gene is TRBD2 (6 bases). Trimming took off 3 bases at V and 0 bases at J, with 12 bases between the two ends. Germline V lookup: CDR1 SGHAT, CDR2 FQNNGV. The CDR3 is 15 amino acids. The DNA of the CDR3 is TGTGCCAGCAGCTTCTCCTACGGGAGCTCCTACGAGCAGTACTTC. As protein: CASSFSYGSSYEQYF.

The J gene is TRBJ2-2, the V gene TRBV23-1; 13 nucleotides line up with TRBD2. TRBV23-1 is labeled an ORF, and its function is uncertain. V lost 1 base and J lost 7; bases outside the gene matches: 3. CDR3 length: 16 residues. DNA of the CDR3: TGCGCCAGCAGTCAATTGGGACTAGCGGGGCACGGGGAGCTGTTTTTT. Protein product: CASSQLGLAGHGELFF.

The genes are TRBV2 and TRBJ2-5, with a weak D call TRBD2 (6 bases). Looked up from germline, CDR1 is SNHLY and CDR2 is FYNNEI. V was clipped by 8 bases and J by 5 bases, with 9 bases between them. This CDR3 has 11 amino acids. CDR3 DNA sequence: TGTGCCAGCGGGGGGTCGGAGACCCAGTACTTC. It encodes CASGGSETQYF.

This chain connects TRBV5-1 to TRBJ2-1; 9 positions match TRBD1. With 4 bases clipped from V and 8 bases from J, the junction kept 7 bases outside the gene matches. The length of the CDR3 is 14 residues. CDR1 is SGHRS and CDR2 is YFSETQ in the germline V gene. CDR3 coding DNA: TGCGCCAGCAGCCACGGGACAGGGTTATATGAGCAGTTCTTC. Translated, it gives CASSHGTGLYEQFF.

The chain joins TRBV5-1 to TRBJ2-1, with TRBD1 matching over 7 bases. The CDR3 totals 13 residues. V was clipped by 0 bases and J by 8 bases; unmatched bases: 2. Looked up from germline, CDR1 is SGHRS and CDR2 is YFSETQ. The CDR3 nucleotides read TGCGCCAGCAGCTTGGACAGGGGTTATGAGCAGTTCTTC. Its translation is CASSLDRGYEQFF.

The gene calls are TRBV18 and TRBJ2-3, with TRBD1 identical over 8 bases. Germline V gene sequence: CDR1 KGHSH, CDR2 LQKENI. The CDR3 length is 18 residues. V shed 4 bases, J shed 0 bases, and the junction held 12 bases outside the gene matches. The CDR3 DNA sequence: TGTGCCAGCTCACGTCGTTGGTCAGGGGGCCTTAGCACAGATACGCAGTATTTT. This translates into CASSRRWSGGLSTDTQYF.

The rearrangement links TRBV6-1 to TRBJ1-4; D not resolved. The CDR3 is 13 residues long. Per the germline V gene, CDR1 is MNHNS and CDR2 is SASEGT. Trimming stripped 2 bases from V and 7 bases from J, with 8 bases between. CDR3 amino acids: CASSEIGREKLFF. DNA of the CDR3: TGTGCCAGCAGTGAAATAGGGCGTGAAAAACTGTTTTTT.

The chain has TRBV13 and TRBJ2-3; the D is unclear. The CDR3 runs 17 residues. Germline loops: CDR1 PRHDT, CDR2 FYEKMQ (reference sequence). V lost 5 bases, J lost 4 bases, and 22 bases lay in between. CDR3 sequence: CASSRKWGTATSDTQYF. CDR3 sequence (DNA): TGTGCCAGCAGCCGGAAATGGGGTACAGCGACCTCAGATACGCAGTATTTT. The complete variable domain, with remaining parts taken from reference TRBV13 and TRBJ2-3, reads AAGVIQSPRHLIKEKRETATLKCYPIPRHDTVYWYQQGPGQDPQFLISFYEKMQSDKGSIPDRFSAQQFSDYHSELNMSSLELGDSALYFCASSRKWGTATSDTQYFGPGTRLTVL.

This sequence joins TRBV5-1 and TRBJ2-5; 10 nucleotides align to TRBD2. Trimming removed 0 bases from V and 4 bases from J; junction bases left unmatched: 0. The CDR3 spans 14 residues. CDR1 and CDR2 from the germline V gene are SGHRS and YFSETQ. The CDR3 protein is CASSLGLAGETQYF. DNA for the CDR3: TGCGCCAGCAGCTTGGGACTAGCGGGAGAGACCCAGTACTTC.

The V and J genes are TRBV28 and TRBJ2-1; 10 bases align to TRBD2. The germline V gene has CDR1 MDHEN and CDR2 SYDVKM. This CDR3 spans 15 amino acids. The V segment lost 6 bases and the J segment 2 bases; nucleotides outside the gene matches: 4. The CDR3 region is CASSPSGGTYNEQFF. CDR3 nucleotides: TGTGCCAGCAGCCCTAGCGGGGGAACCTACAATGAGCAGTTCTTC.

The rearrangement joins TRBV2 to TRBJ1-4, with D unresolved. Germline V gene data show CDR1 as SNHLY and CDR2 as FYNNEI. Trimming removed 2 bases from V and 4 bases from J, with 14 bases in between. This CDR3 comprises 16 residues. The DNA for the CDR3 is TGTGCCAGCAGTGAAATGCGTAGGGCAGTTAATGAAAAACTGTTTTTT. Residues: CASSEMRRAVNEKLFF.

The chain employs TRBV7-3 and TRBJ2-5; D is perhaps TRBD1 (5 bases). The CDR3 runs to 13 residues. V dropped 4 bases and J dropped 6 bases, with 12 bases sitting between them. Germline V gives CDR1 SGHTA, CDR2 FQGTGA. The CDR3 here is CASSSDPGKTQYF. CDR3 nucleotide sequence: TGTGCCAGCAGCTCCGATCCAGGGAAGACCCAGTACTTC.

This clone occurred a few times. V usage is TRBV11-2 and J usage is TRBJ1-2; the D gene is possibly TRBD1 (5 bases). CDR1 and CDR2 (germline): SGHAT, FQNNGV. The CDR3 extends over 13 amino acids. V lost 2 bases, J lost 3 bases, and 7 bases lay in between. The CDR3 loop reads CASSLQGHYGYTF. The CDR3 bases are TGTGCCAGCAGCTTACAGGGCCACTATGGCTACACCTTC.

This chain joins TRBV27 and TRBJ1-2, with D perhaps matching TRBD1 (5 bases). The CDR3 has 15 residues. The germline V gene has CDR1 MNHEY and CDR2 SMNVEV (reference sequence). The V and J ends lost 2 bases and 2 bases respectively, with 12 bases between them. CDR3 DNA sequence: TGTGCCAGCAGTTTAGGGGCAGGGTGGAACTATGGCTACACCTTC. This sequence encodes CASSLGAGWNYGYTF.

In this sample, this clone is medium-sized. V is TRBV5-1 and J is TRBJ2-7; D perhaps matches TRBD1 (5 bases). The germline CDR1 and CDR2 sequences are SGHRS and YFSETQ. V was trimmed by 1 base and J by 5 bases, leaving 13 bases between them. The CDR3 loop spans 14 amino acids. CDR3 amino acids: CASSLSQGDNEQYF. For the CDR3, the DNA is TGCGCCAGCAGCTTGTCCCAGGGCGACAACGAGCAGTACTTC. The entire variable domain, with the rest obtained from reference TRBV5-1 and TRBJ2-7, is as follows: KAGVTQTPRYLIKTRGQQVTLSCSPISGHRSVSWYQQTPGQGLQFLFEYFSETQRNKGNFPGRFSGRQFSNSRSEMNVSTLELGDSALYLCASSLSQGDNEQYFGPGTRLTVT.